The rows below give T cell receptor beta chains drawn from one sample of a study of cytomegalovirus exposure and HLA in healthy donors. Here immunoSEQ multiplex PCR was the method, and the copy in TCRdb shows in-frame clones only, minus some. The sample yields roughly 140,000 clones, around 78% seen once. Sample: PBMCs. These receptor sequences come from a male donor in good health and CMV-seronegative. CDR3s include the opening cysteine and the closing phenylalanine or tryptophan. D genes are given only for firm matches. Clone size is not always given. Where it is, it says once, few, many or a class for expanded clones.

v_gene,j_gene,d_gene,abundance,CDR3aa,CDR3nt
TRBV10-3,TRBJ2-3,NA,NA,CAIRPGAGADTQYF,TGTGCCATCAGGCCAGGGGCCGGGGCAGATACGCAGTATTTT
TRBV7-3,TRBJ1-2,NA,few,CASSETGGGGYTF,TGTGCCAGCAGCGAGACCGGGGGGGGTGGCTACACCTTC
TRBV5-1,TRBJ2-5,NA,NA,CASTRVEGSETQYF,TGCGCCAGCACCCGGGTGGAGGGGAGCGAGACCCAGTACTTC
TRBV7-3,TRBJ2-1,NA,NA,CASSLSGTPFFNEQFF,TGTGCCAGCAGCTTATCTGGGACTCCTTTCTTCAATGAGCAGTTCTTC
TRBV7-9,TRBJ1-5,TRBD1,once,CASSLEWVGQEPIQPQHF,TGTGCCAGCAGCTTAGAGTGGGTTGGACAGGAGCCCATTCAGCCCCAGCATTTT
TRBV6-5,TRBJ2-7,NA,NA,CASSTRQAFSYEQYF,TGTGCCAGCAGTACCCGACAGGCCTTCTCCTACGAGCAGTACTTC
TRBV5-1,TRBJ2-3,TRBD2,NA,CASSYTGTSGTDTQYF,TGCGCCAGCAGCTACACCGGGACTAGCGGCACAGATACGCAGTATTTT
TRBV19,TRBJ1-2,NA,NA,CASSIRGGDYGYTF,TGTGCCAGTAGTATAAGAGGGGGTGACTATGGCTACACCTTC
TRBV7-3,TRBJ1-2,NA,NA,CASSLTEQGLGGYTF,TGTGCCAGCAGCTTAACGGAGCAGGGTCTCGGTGGCTACACCTTC
TRBV9,TRBJ2-3,NA,NA,CASSVVGTDTQYF,TGTGCCAGCAGCGTAGTAGGCACAGATACGCAGTATTTT
TRBV2,TRBJ2-2,TRBD2,NA,CASSERLAGALNTGELFF,TGTGCCAGCAGTGAGAGACTAGCGGGGGCATTGAACACCGGGGAGCTGTTTTTT
TRBV2,TRBJ1-5,NA,NA,CASRVGYSNQPQHF,TGTGCCAGCAGGGTCGGGTATAGCAATCAGCCCCAGCATTTT
TRBV27,TRBJ2-5,NA,NA,CASSTGQETQYF,TGTGCCAGCAGTACAGGACAAGAGACCCAGTACTTC
TRBV2,TRBJ2-1,TRBD2,NA,CASDLAGGRQRDNEQFF,TGTGCCAGCGACTTAGCGGGGGGACGCCAGAGGGACAATGAGCAGTTCTTC
TRBV27,TRBJ1-6,NA,NA,CASSLSKRGSPLHF,TGTGCCAGCAGTTTATCGAAGCGCGGTTCACCCCTCCACTTT
TRBV5-5,TRBJ2-7,TRBD1,NA,CASSFGTGGYEQYF,TGTGCCAGCAGCTTCGGGACAGGGGGCTACGAGCAGTACTTC
TRBV4-1,TRBJ1-1,NA,NA,CASSQFGGLEAFF,TGCGCCAGCAGCCAATTCGGAGGGCTCGAAGCTTTCTTT
TRBV10-1,TRBJ1-1,TRBD1,once,CASSEGSGQVFLNTEAFF,TGCGCCAGCAGTGAGGGCTCCGGACAGGTGTTCTTGAACACTGAAGCTTTCTTT
TRBV28,TRBJ1-4,NA,NA,CASSLLEKLFF,TGTGCCAGCAGTTTACTGGAAAAACTGTTTTTT
TRBV11-3,TRBJ2-5,NA,NA,CASSLGSRVVETQYF,TGTGCCAGCAGCTTGGGTTCCAGGGTGGTAGAGACCCAGTACTTC
TRBV29-1,TRBJ1-4,TRBD1,NA,CSAARDREVSDEKLFF,TGCAGCGCCGCCCGGGACAGGGAGGTCTCGGATGAAAAACTGTTTTTT
TRBV23-1,TRBJ2-7,TRBD1,NA,CASSRPDRGLSYEQYF,TGCGCCAGCAGTCGACCCGACAGGGGGCTGTCCTACGAGCAGTACTTC
TRBV20-1,TRBJ2-7,NA,NA,CSLRGTYEQYF,TGCAGTCTCAGGGGCACCTACGAGCAGTACTTC
TRBV2,TRBJ1-2,NA,NA,CASSESGSYGYTF,TGTGCCAGCAGTGAGTCCGGGTCCTATGGCTACACCTTC
TRBV10-1,TRBJ1-4,NA,NA,CASSDGRGNSNEKLFF,TGCGCCAGCAGTGATGGCAGGGGAAATAGCAATGAAAAACTGTTTTTT
TRBV2,TRBJ2-1,NA,few,CASSAGLPKVWISSYNEQFF,TGTGCCAGCAGTGCAGGATTACCGAAAGTCTGGATTAGCTCCTACAATGAGCAGTTCTTC
TRBV21-1,TRBJ2-6,NA,NA,CASSARRFRAGANVLTF,TGTGCCAGCAGCGCCCGGAGATTCAGGGCTGGGGCCAACGTCCTGACTTTC
TRBV9,TRBJ2-7,TRBD2,NA,CASSVGASGRYEQYF,TGTGCCAGCAGCGTAGGGGCTAGCGGGAGATACGAGCAGTACTTC
TRBV6-5,TRBJ1-1,NA,NA,CASSYSPERGTEAFF,TGTGCCAGCAGTTACTCCCCAGAGCGGGGAACTGAAGCTTTCTTT
TRBV5-1,TRBJ1-6,NA,NA,CASRRDQGTPLHF,TGCGCCAGCAGACGAGACCAGGGGACGCCCCTCCACTTT
TRBV6-5,TRBJ2-1,TRBD1,once,CASSYSDRSSYNEQFF,TGTGCCAGCAGTTACTCGGACAGGTCCTCCTACAATGAGCAGTTCTTC
TRBV9,TRBJ1-1,NA,NA,CASSGGTLGNTEAFF,TGTGCCAGCAGCGGAGGGACATTGGGGAACACTGAAGCTTTCTTT
TRBV27,TRBJ2-5,TRBD1,NA,CASSWDRGSTQYF,TGTGCCAGCAGTTGGGACAGGGGGTCGACCCAGTACTTC
TRBV19,TRBJ2-2,NA,few,CASTSTGTSSGELFF,TGTGCCAGTACCTCAACCGGGACATCCTCCGGGGAGCTGTTTTTT
TRBV13,TRBJ2-1,TRBD2,NA,CASSPPGTSGHNEQFF,TGTGCCAGCAGCCCGCCCGGGACTAGCGGCCACAATGAGCAGTTCTTC
TRBV11-3,TRBJ2-1,TRBD2,NA,CASSSLAGAYNEQFF,TGTGCCAGCAGTTCACTAGCGGGAGCTTACAATGAGCAGTTCTTC
TRBV29-1,TRBJ1-1,NA,NA,CSVEGAGGNTEAFF,TGCAGCGTTGAAGGAGCCGGGGGGAACACTGAAGCTTTCTTT
TRBV11-2,TRBJ2-3,TRBD2,NA,CASSFPTSGGDLFTDTQYF,TGTGCCAGCAGCTTCCCGACTAGCGGGGGCGACTTATTCACAGATACGCAGTATTTT